Below, 30 T cell receptor beta chains from the same sample are listed, as sequenced in a study of tumor and adjacent non-tumor tissue in lung cancer. TCRbeta libraries were built with three rounds of nested PCR, modified from ARM-PCR. TCRdb re-called the multiplex PCR reads through MiXCR, storing one row per CDR3 protein. The sample records tens of thousands of distinct CDR3 sequences, roughly 73% being singletons. No cell sorting was done before RNA was extracted from the tissue. The sequenced sample was lung tumor tissue. Receptor source: a woman aged 45-65 years with non-small cell lung cancer.

Notes on this clonotype: The final CDR3 position lacks the conserved phenylalanine or tryptophan, pointing to a likely read error. The rearrangement links TRBV6-2 or TRBV6-3 to TRBJ2-7; 8 bases are shared with TRBD2. The germline CDR1 and CDR2 sequences are MNHEY and SVGEGT. The CDR3 sequence is 15 residues long. The CDR3 protein is CASSHSAGGTYEQYL. Here the CDR3 DNA reads TGTGCCAGCAGTCACTCGGCGGGGGGCACTTACGAGCAGTACTTG.

This rearrangement joins TRBV6-6 to TRBJ2-7; D perhaps matches TRBD2 (5 bases). The ends were cut back, 2 bases at V and 4 bases at J, with 21 bases in the middle. The CDR3 covers 17 residues. The germline V gene has CDR1 MNHNY and CDR2 SVGAGI (reference sequence). The CDR3 reads CASSYPFQEGDDYEQYF. The CDR3 DNA is TGTGCCAGCAGTTACCCGTTCCAAGAGGGAGATGATTACGAGCAGTACTTC.

A single count supports this clonotype. The junction differs from germline at one of its ends, possibly a read error. The rearrangement links TRBV7-9 to TRBJ2-4; tentative D call: TRBD2 (7 bases). This CDR3 contains 14 residues. Germline lookup yields CDR1 SEHNR and CDR2 FQNEAQ (reference sequence). The DNA for the CDR3 is TGTGCCAGCAGCTTAAGGGGGGAGGGAAACATACAGTACTTC. It encodes CASSLRGEGNIQYF. The whole variable domain, filled in from reference TRBV7-9 and TRBJ2-4, reads DTGVSQNPRHKITKRGQNVTFRCDPISEHNRLYWYRQTLGQGPEFLTYFQNEAQLEKSRLLSDRFSAERPKGSFSTLEIQRTEQGDSAMYLCASSLRGEGNIQYFGAGTRLSVL.

A remark on this clonotype: The CDR3 does not close with the conserved phenylalanine or tryptophan, likely indicating a read error. The CDR3, as DNA: TGCAGTGCTACTCCAAGGGCGAACACTGAAGCTTTCTAT. Amino acid sequence: CSATPRANTEAFY. The chain uses TRBV20-1 and TRBJ1-1; D call uncertain. The V and J ends lost 4 bases and 1 base respectively, with 10 bases between them. Germline lookup yields CDR1 DFQATT and CDR2 SNEGSKA (reference sequence). The CDR3 covers 13 residues.

This clonotype was recorded at least ten times. The chain joins TRBV6-1 to TRBJ1-5; 11 bases are shared with TRBD1. V dropped 5 bases and J dropped 4; count of bases not matched to a gene: 1. This CDR3 has 14 residues. Germline CDR1 MNHNS, CDR2 SASEGT. The CDR3 DNA sequence: TGTGCCAGCAGTTGGGACAGGGGGAATCAGCCCCAGCATTTT. Its protein is CASSWDRGNQPQHF.

Details on this clonotype: One end of the junction varies from germline; a read error may be responsible. J is TRBJ2-3 and V is TRBV7-6; 9 bases match TRBD1. The CDR3 runs to 16 residues. The germline V gene has CDR1 SGHVS and CDR2 FNYEAQ. The CDR3 DNA reads as TGTGCCAGCAGCCCAAGACAGGGGGGGAGCACAGATACGAAGTATTTT. Encoded protein: CASSPRQGGSTDTKYF.

V gene TRBV10-3 combines with J gene TRBJ2-7; 11 bases line up with TRBD2. The germline V gene has CDR1 ENHRY and CDR2 SYGVKD. V lost 10 bases and J lost 8; bases outside the gene matches: 13. The CDR3 is made up of 14 amino acids. The CDR3 reads CATTQSASGRKQYF. Written as DNA, the CDR3 is TGTGCCACCACCCAATCGGCTAGCGGGAGGAAGCAGTACTTC.

The chain links TRBV6-5 to TRBJ1-2; no clear D. This CDR3 is 13 amino acids long. V lost 7 bases to trimming and J lost 8 bases, with 17 bases between them. Germline CDR1 and CDR2: MNHEY and SVGAGI. CDR3 coding DNA: TGTGCCAGCATCTTAGGTGGGTCAAACGGCTACACCTTC. Protein: CASILGGSNGYTF.

This clonotype was detected ten times or more. The genes are TRBV15 and TRBJ2-1; tentatively, D is TRBD2 (5 bases). Trimming removed 1 base at V and 3 bases at J, with 10 bases between. Germline CDR1 reads LNHNV; CDR2 reads YYDKDF (reference sequence). The CDR3 has 15 residues. The chain's CDR3 is CATSRGTEDYNEQFF. The CDR3, as DNA: TGTGCCACCAGCAGAGGTACGGAGGACTACAATGAGCAGTTCTTC.

Points on this clonotype: This likely comes from a read error, as the CDR3 has no conserved phenylalanine or tryptophan at its end. The CDR3, as DNA: TGCGCCAGCAGCCAAGACCCAGAGTCCAATCAGCCCCAGCATTCT. It specifies CASSQDPESNQPQHS. The V gene is TRBV4-1, the J gene TRBJ1-5; D is undetermined. The CDR3 loop spans 15 amino acids. V lost 0 bases to trimming and J lost 3 bases, with 9 bases between them. Germline CDR1 and CDR2: MGHRA and YSYEKL.

Concerning this clonotype: An end of the junction differs from the germline gene, which may be a read error. V is TRBV20-1 and J is TRBJ2-2, with D unclear. The CDR3 extends over 16 amino acids. Germline V CDR1 and CDR2: DFQATT, SNEGSKA (reference sequence). CDR3 sequence reads: CSAPMRSGSNTGELFF. The CDR3 DNA reads as TGCAGTGCCCCAATGAGGAGTGGTAGTAACACTGGGGAGCTGTTTTTT.

In the case of this clonotype: The CDR3 does not close with the conserved phenylalanine or tryptophan, likely indicating a read error. This chain uses TRBV10-2 with TRBJ2-3; D gene uncertain. The CDR3 spans 11 residues. Germline CDR1 and CDR2: WSHSY and SAAADI. CDR3 DNA sequence: TGCACCAGCATTATGTCAGATACGCAGTATTAT. This codes for CTSIMSDTQYY.

A word on this clonotype: Here the CDR3 omits its conserved ending phenylalanine or tryptophan, so a read error is the likely source. The chain joins TRBV6-1 to TRBJ2-7, with 9 nucleotides matching TRBD1. V dropped 4 bases and J dropped 6; count of bases not matched to a gene: 13. The length of the CDR3 is 16 residues. CDR1 is MNHNS, CDR2 SASEGT, per germline. The CDR3 spells CASSGQGGHNEGEQYL. In DNA form, the CDR3 reads TGTGCCAGCAGTGGACAGGGGGGACACAACGAGGGCGAGCAGTACCTC.

J is TRBJ2-1 and V is TRBV6-9, with D possibly called TRBD1 or TRBD2 (5 bases each). V gave up 10 bases and J gave up 0 bases, with 25 bases separating them. The germline V gene encodes CDR1 MNHGY and CDR2 SVAAGI. The CDR3 has 18 residues. The CDR3 loop reads CAIRASWGRPSSYNEQFF. The CDR3 DNA is TGTGCCATCAGGGCTAGCTGGGGTCGCCCTAGCTCCTACAATGAGCAGTTCTTC.

About this clonotype: An end of the junction differs from the germline gene, which may be a read error. This sequence joins TRBV7-8 and TRBJ2-3, with 8 bases matching TRBD1. The CDR3 spans 13 residues. Germline CDR1 is SGHVS and CDR2 is FQNEAQ. DNA for the CDR3: TGTGCCAGCAGGTCGGACAGGGCAGATACGCAGTACTTT. Translated: CASRSDRADTQYF.

About this clonotype: One junction end does not reproduce the germline sequence, and a read error may be involved. The chain carries TRBV11-2 and TRBJ2-1; D is uncertain. Germline V gene lookup returns CDR1 SGHAT and CDR2 FQNNGV. This CDR3 comprises 14 residues. The CDR3 here is CASSFCSADNEQFF. CDR3 DNA sequence: TGTGCCAGCAGCTTTTGCAGTGCCGACAACGAGCAATTCTTC.

In this sample, this clonotype turned up once. J is TRBJ2-7 and V is TRBV6-5; tentative D call: TRBD1 (6 bases). This CDR3 has 14 amino acids. Germline V CDR1 and CDR2: MNHEY, SVGAGI. V lost 7 bases to trimming and J lost 13 bases, with 26 bases between them. The DNA of the CDR3 is TGTGCCAGCACTCCCGGACAGAGAAGTTACGAGCTTTACTTC. Protein product: CASTPGQRSYELYF.

Points on this clonotype: The CDR3 carries no conserved terminal phenylalanine or tryptophan, so it likely arises from a read error. The chain is built from TRBV11-2 and TRBJ1-3; D is undetermined. The CDR3 consists of 18 residues. Germline V gives CDR1 SGHAT, CDR2 FQNNGV. CDR3 nucleotide sequence: TGTACCAGCAGCTCATACTCCCGGACTGCCGACTCTGGAAACGCCATATATTCT. It yields the protein CTSSSYSRTADSGNAIYS.

Worth noting for this clonotype: Mismatch with germline at one junction end may stem from a read error. The V call is TRBV11-2, the J call TRBJ2-3; a possible D gene is TRBD2 (5 bases). The CDR3 length is 13 residues. Germline assignment: CDR1 SGHAT and CDR2 FQNNGV. As DNA, the CDR3 is TGTGCCAGCAGTTTAGACGGGGAAGATACGCAGTATTTT. Protein: CASSLDGEDTQYF.

A remark on this clonotype: Mismatch with germline at one junction end may stem from a read error. This sequence joins TRBV4-2 and TRBJ2-3; either TRBD1 or TRBD2 may fit D (5 bases each). The V gene's germline CDR1 is LGHNA and CDR2 YNFKEQ. The CDR3 sequence is 13 residues long. CDR3 protein: CPSSQEGPDTQYF. CDR3 sequence (DNA): TGTCCCAGTAGCCAAGAGGGGCCCGATACACAGTATTTT.

This clonotype was recorded at least ten times. The rearrangement uses TRBV20-1 and TRBJ2-3, with 12 positions matching TRBD2. There are 16 residues in the CDR3. J lost 2 bases, V lost 5 bases, and 8 bases had no gene match. Germline values: CDR1 DFQATT, CDR2 SNEGSKA (reference sequence). The CDR3 region is CSAPSRTSGITDTQYF. CDR3 in DNA: TGCAGTGCTCCATCACGGACTAGCGGGATCACAGATACGCAGTATTTT.

This clonotype appeared a single time. Since the CDR3 does not end with the conserved phenylalanine or tryptophan, this likely comes from a read error. This sequence joins TRBV29-1 and TRBJ2-1, with D perhaps given as TRBD1 or TRBD2 (5 bases each). The germline V gene encodes CDR1 SQVTM and CDR2 ANQGSEA. The CDR3 is 17 amino acids. V was cut by 3 bases and J by 1 base, with 19 bases left in between. The CDR3 DNA sequence: TGCAGCGTTGATGGGGGAGATAGGGTGGTGTCCTACAATGAGCAGTTCTAC. It yields the protein CSVDGGDRVVSYNEQFY.

Remarks on this clonotype: An end of the junction does not agree with germline; a read error may underlie this. V is TRBV6-1 and J is TRBJ2-3; 11 positions match TRBD2. CDR3 length equals 15 residues. Germline loops: CDR1 MNHNS, CDR2 SASEGT. The CDR3 coding sequence is TGTGCCAGCACAGAGCCTAGCGGGAGGACAGATATGCAGTATTTT. Its translation: CASTEPSGRTDMQYF.

This clonotype was observed a single time. Since no conserved phenylalanine or tryptophan closes the CDR3, a read error is the likely cause. The chain uses TRBV6-1 and TRBJ2-1; D remains unclear. CDR1 is MNHNS and CDR2 is SASEGT in the germline V gene. This CDR3 comprises 12 residues. The CDR3 here is CVSSTYGYEQFI. The CDR3 DNA follows: TGTGTCAGCAGTACGTATGGATATGAGCAGTTCATC.

With respect to this clonotype: Sequence at one end of the junction differs from germline and may be a read error. The chain combines TRBV4-1 with TRBJ1-5; perhaps TRBD1 as D (5 bases). The CDR3 is 15 residues long. Looked up from germline, CDR1 is MGHRA and CDR2 is YSYEKL. CDR3 amino acids: CASSQVPGSNEPHYF. DNA of the CDR3: TGCGCCAGCAGCCAAGTCCCAGGGTCCAATGAGCCCCACTATTTT.

This chain joins TRBV6-1 and TRBJ1-5; 8 bases match TRBD1. After removal of 3 bases from V and 6 bases from J, the junction contained 7 bases not matched to a gene. The germline V gene has CDR1 MNHNS and CDR2 SASEGT. The CDR3 consists of 15 residues. CDR3 residues: CASSETGANIQPQHF. Written as DNA, the CDR3 is TGTGCCAGCAGTGAGACAGGGGCTAACATTCAGCCCCAGCATTTT.

Regarding this clonotype: The junction and the germline gene differ at one end; a read error may be behind it. V and J are TRBV11-2 and TRBJ1-5; D possibly corresponds to TRBD1 (5 bases). The germline V gene has CDR1 SGHAT and CDR2 FQNNGV. The CDR3 contains 13 residues. The CDR3 reads CANSLEDGGAQHF. CDR3 DNA sequence: TGTGCCAACAGCCTAGAGGACGGGGGGGCCCAGCATTTT.

A word on this clonotype: The junction departs from the called germline gene at one end, perhaps through a read error. This chain joins TRBV5-6 and TRBJ2-1, with TRBD2 identical over 10 bases. The CDR3 length is 15 residues. Looked up from germline, CDR1 is SGHDT and CDR2 is YYEEEE. The CDR3 loop reads CASSNLAGVWDEQFF. Here the CDR3 DNA reads TGTGCTAGCAGCAATCTAGCGGGAGTCTGGGATGAGCAGTTCTTC. The whole variable domain, remainder taken from reference TRBV5-6 and TRBJ2-1, is DAGVTQSPTHLIKTRGQQVTLRCSPKSGHDTVSWYQQALGQGPQFIFQYYEEEERQRGNFPDRFSGHQFPNYSSELNVNALLLGDSALYLCASSNLAGVWDEQFFGPGTRLTVL.

The chain employs TRBV6-1 and TRBJ2-2; tentatively, D is TRBD1 (5 bases). This CDR3 is 15 amino acids long. CDR1 is MNHNS, CDR2 SASEGT, per germline. Trimming removed 7 bases from V and 13 bases from J, with 25 bases in between. As DNA, the CDR3 is TGTGCCAGCAATGATCAGGACACTCACACCGGAGTGCTGTTTTTT. This sequence encodes CASNDQDTHTGVLFF.

V gene TRBV9 combines with J gene TRBJ2-1; 9 nucleotides line up with TRBD2. V lost 2 bases and J lost 6; bases outside the gene matches: 9. The CDR3 contains 16 residues. Germline V CDR1 and CDR2: SGDLS, YYNGEE. DNA for the CDR3: TGTGCCAGCAGCGTCGGACTAGCGAGTTTCTGCAATGAGCAGTTCTTC. Translated: CASSVGLASFCNEQFF. Full variable domain (rest looked up from reference TRBV9 and TRBJ2-1): DSGVTQTPKHLITATGQRVTLRCSPRSGDLSVYWYQQSLDQGLQFLIQYYNGEERAKGNILERFSAQQFPDLHSELNLSSLELGDSALYFCASSVGLASFCNEQFFGPGTRLTVL.